This T cell receptor beta chain was obtained from a study of response to subunit inactivated influenza vaccine. In its sample, this clonotype was seen a few times. The antigen remains undetermined. Study-wide findings and caveats: The authors suggested that every seasonal influenza vaccination recruits few new T cells.

One entry per CDR3 protein results from TCRdb running MiXCR on the RT-PCR reads. This table has roughly 670,000 distinct CDR3 sequences, 12% to 15% appearing once. CDR3 length: 14 residues. With 4 bases clipped from V and 7 bases from J, the junction kept 10 bases outside the gene matches. Looked up from germline, CDR1 is SGHRS and CDR2 is YFSETQ. V and J are TRBV5-1 and TRBJ2-7; 8 positions agree with TRBD1. The input for sequencing was PBMCs from blood, taken about 14 days before vaccination. The receptor comes from a man in his fifties who received an inactivated influenza vaccine. The CDR3 sequence is CASSKRTGLGEQYF. The CDR3 DNA follows: TGCGCCAGCAGCAAAAGGACAGGGTTGGGGGAGCAGTACTTC.